This T cell receptor beta chain was identified in a study of T cells in Graves' hyperthyroidism and ophthalmopathy (dated by TCRdb to between 2018 and 2021). As for the study more broadly: Peripheral blood was sampled at the time of initial diagnosis, prior to any treatment. To identify distinguishing TCR V-J signatures, a discovery cohort of 100 patients was used, comprising 40 to 45 with Graves' ophthalmopathy and around 57 with stable Graves' hyperthyroidism. Whether ophthalmopathy could be predicted prospectively was tested in an independent validation cohort made up of under 20 hyperthyroidism patients plus 17 patients who later progressed to ophthalmopathy. For training and testing, the 100 or so patients in the discovery cohort were randomly divided in a 7:3 ratio. Thyroid tissue and blood T-cell repertoires from roughly six Graves' hyperthyroidism patients were also compared in the study. Following sampling, methimazole starting at 30 mg daily was given to hyperthyroidism patients, and high-dose intravenous methylprednisolone was given to ophthalmopathy patients. TCR Vbeta CDR3 sequencing of some 140 peripheral blood samples (more than 40 ophthalmopathy, 75 hyperthyroidism and some 17 progressor patients) is reported in the paper. What the authors observed across the whole study: In validation, the model predicted progression to ophthalmopathy a median of around six months before onset, with 70% to 71% sensitivity and roughly 72% specificity. No statistical method was used to set the sample size in advance, and investigators knew the group allocation. Blood samples also contained most of the expanded thyroid clonotypes (frequency above 0.001), which suggests that blood repertoires may reflect thyroid immune responses. A model built on a 13 V-J signature distinguished ophthalmopathy from stable hyperthyroidism, reaching 87.88% sensitivity and approximately 83% specificity in cross-validation and 80%/75% in testing.

The TCR beta CDR3 regions were amplified from RNA transcripts. The TCR CDR3 was subjected to a first round of RT-PCR using the HTBI primer set and the Qiagen OneStep RT-PCR kit. Libraries were constructed in a second round of multiplex PCR, after which size selection and purification were carried out. Libraries were sequenced paired-end with 100 bp reads on an Illumina HiSeq2000. Per the original workflow: SOAPnuke was used to process the raw data, throwing out any read that contained adapters or uncalled bases, had a mean Phred below 15, or lacked an exact constant-primer or identifier match. High-quality paired reads were merged using COPE v1.2.5, and each unique nucleotide sequence was defined as a clonotype. MiTCR v1.1 was used to align clonotypes to the IMGT TRBV, TRBD and TRBJ reference segments. The analysis was restricted to V-J combinations with a frequency above 0.0001, which together covered 99% to 99.2% of the repertoires. A TCS score was defined as the ratio between F50 (clonal expansion) and ExV (chaos), using BLOSUM62-based TCRdist between CDR3 peptides within each V-J. Welch's t-statistics and random forest reduced just over 500 V-J features to 13, which were used in a naive Bayes classifier (R e1071). The public reads were quality trimmed at Q25 with fastp and then assembled into clones with MiXCR by TCRdb, keeping productive beta chains. Each CDR3 protein appears once, grouped with its most common genes and DNA. In this record, the V and J calls reflect TCRdb's handling and not the investigators' own analysis. Within this sample are 450,000 to 650,000 distinct CDR3 sequences, with roughly 20% of them counted one time only. The ten biggest clones cover less than 30% of the sample.

Stable Graves' hyperthyroidism was defined as no progression to ophthalmopathy during 18 months of follow-up. Hyperthyroidism patients were newly diagnosed, with disease duration under 2 months, and aged 18 to 65 years. Patients with uncontrolled infections, other autoimmune diseases, pregnancy or lactation were excluded. Clinical symptoms, serum thyroxine and TRAb, thyroid ultrasound, and orbital computed tomography formed the basis for the diagnoses. PBMCs were separated from approximately 9.9 ml of fresh peripheral blood using Ficoll-Paque density gradient centrifugation. Trizol reagent was used to extract total RNA, and RNA quality was then checked on an Agilent 2100 Bioanalyzer. In this sample, this clonotype turned up many times. Its antigen is still unknown. No base quality information exists; no much larger clone differs at one position. The TCR originated in a man younger than 35 with Graves' hyperthyroidism. The sample comprised blood.

The CDR3 here reads CASSYSDRASYGYTF. The DNA sequence reads TGTGCCAGCAGTTACTCGGACAGGGCTAGCTATGGCTACACCTTC. The V gene is TRBV6-5 and the J gene is TRBJ1-2; 8 bases in the middle match TRBD1. CDR1 and CDR2 are drawn from the germline V gene: MNHEY, SVGAGI. Including the terminal cysteine and phenylalanine, the CDR3 comprises 15 residues. The entry retains the CDR3 DNA only, 45 bases that are in frame from base 1. V loses 0 bases at its end and J loses 4 bases; junction bases beyond the gene matches: 4.